Below are 13 T cell receptor beta chains sequenced from a single sample in a study of CD8+ T cells in alopecia areata. RNA was isolated and reverse transcribed to cDNA, the sequencing template. TCRdb keeps only in-frame clones here, not all; method: immunoSEQ multiplex PCR. The sample lists 100,000 to 150,000 clones; 47% were seen once. Sequencing input: NKG2D-low CD8+ T cells sorted from blood. The receptors originated from a human donor with alopecia areata.

This clone was detected only a few times. The V gene is TRBV2, the J gene TRBJ2-5, with 7 positions matching TRBD2. Germline V gene data show CDR1 as SNHLY and CDR2 as FYNNEI. Trimming at V came to 8 bases and at J to 5 bases, leaving 8 bases not matched to a gene. CDR3 length equals 13 residues. CDR3: CASGGRALETQYF. CDR3 coding DNA: TGTGCCAGCGGGGGGAGGGCCCTGGAGACCCAGTACTTC.

This clone has a handful of counts. This chain links TRBV29-1 with TRBJ1-2; 8 bases fit TRBD1. Germline V gives CDR1 SQVTM, CDR2 ANQGSEA. CDR3 size: 14 residues. Losses at the gene ends were 0 bases for V and 7 bases for J; bases not matched to a gene: 7. The CDR3 coding sequence is TGCAGCGTTGAAGATCGACAGGGGAAGGGTGGCTACACCTTC. This translates into CSVEDRQGKGGYTF.

Of note for this clone: A much more abundant neighbour one base away suggests this may be a read error. This chain joins TRBV27 and TRBJ2-1, with D hard to call. The germline CDR1 and CDR2 sequences are MNHEY and SMNVEV (reference sequence). The CDR3 spans 14 residues. The V end lost 0 bases, the J end lost 4 bases, and 7 bases lay between the germline ends. In DNA, the CDR3 is TGTGCCAGCAGTTTATCGGCAGAGTACAATGAGCAGTTCTTC. It is translated as CASSLSAEYNEQFF.

Only a few counts were recorded for this clone. The genes are TRBV4-1 and TRBJ1-1; D unclear. Germline CDR1 is MGHRA and CDR2 is YSYEKL. The CDR3 consists of 12 residues. Trimming took 3 bases from V and 7 from J, leaving 9 bases between them. The DNA for the CDR3 is TGCGCCAGCAGCCATCCCTTGAATGAAGCTTTCTTT. This codes for CASSHPLNEAFF.

The table lists this clone with a few counts. The CDR3 protein is CASSPVGSVGFF. Written as DNA, the CDR3 is TGTGCCAGCTCACCGGTGGGATCGGTCGGGTTCTTC. The V call is TRBV18, the J call TRBJ2-1; D is unclear. The CDR3 loop spans 12 amino acids. Germline CDR1 is KGHSH and CDR2 is LQKENI. The ends were cut back, 3 bases at V and 15 bases at J, with 15 bases in the middle.

This chain links TRBV19 with TRBJ1-6, with 7 bases that match TRBD1. With 7 bases clipped from V and 5 bases from J, the junction kept 8 bases outside the gene matches. Germline CDR1 reads LNHDA; CDR2 reads SQIVND (reference sequence). This CDR3 region has 15 residues. The CDR3 loop is CASKSLTGDNSPLHF. DNA of the CDR3: TGTGCCAGTAAGAGTCTTACAGGGGATAATTCACCCCTCCACTTT.

This clone was counted only a few times. The rearrangement uses TRBV21-1 and TRBJ2-3. TRBV21-1 is deemed a pseudogene. CDR3 size: 14 residues. The chain's CDR3 is CASSKLRPRDTQYF. CDR3 DNA: TGTGCCAGCAGCAAGCTCAGACCCCGGGATACGCAGTATTTT.

The chain combines TRBV29-1 with TRBJ2-3, with TRBD1 identical over 11 bases. The CDR3 spans 13 residues. The trim removed 7 bases at V and 7 bases at J, leaving 7 bases unmatched. Germline assignment: CDR1 SQVTM and CDR2 ANQGSEA. The CDR3 protein is CSAWTGGVNTQYF. In nucleotides, the CDR3 is TGCAGCGCCTGGACAGGGGGCGTCAATACGCAGTATTTT.

The table lists this clone with a few counts. This chain joins TRBV30 and TRBJ2-7, with 7 bases lining up with TRBD1. With 0 bases clipped from V and 3 bases from J, the junction kept 5 bases outside the gene matches. The CDR3 contains 14 residues. Germline V CDR1 and CDR2: GTSNPN, SVGIG (reference sequence). The CDR3, as DNA: TGTGCCTGGAGTGTACAAGCAGGGGGCTACGAGCAGTACTTC. It yields the protein CAWSVQAGGYEQYF.

This rearrangement joins TRBV25-1 to TRBJ2-1; possibly TRBD1 for D (6 bases). Trimming took 6 bases from V and 8 from J, leaving 17 bases between them. Germline V gives CDR1 MGHDK, CDR2 SYGVNS. The CDR3 is 14 residues long. The CDR3 reads CASSNYREVDEQFF. The CDR3 region has the DNA TGTGCCAGCAGCAACTACAGGGAAGTCGATGAGCAGTTCTTC.

The V gene is TRBV29-1, the J gene TRBJ2-7; D is perhaps TRBD1 (6 bases). Looked up from germline, CDR1 is SQVTM and CDR2 is ANQGSEA. This CDR3 region has 15 residues. Trimming shortened V by 4 bases and J by 2 bases, and 18 bases separated the two germline ends. This chain's CDR3 is CSVADSGEDPYEQYF. The DNA for the CDR3 is TGCAGCGTTGCCGACTCAGGGGAAGACCCCTACGAGCAGTACTTC.

The chain employs TRBV15 and TRBJ1-2, with D unclear. Germline V CDR1 and CDR2: LNHNV, YYDKDF (reference sequence). Between the trimmed V and J ends, which lost 0 bases and 4 bases, there was a span of 3 bases. CDR3 length: 12 amino acids. Here the CDR3 DNA reads TGTGCCACCAGCAGAGAACCCTATGGCTACACCTTC. Translating it yields CATSREPYGYTF.

The rearrangement links TRBV29-1 to TRBJ2-7, with D tentatively TRBD2 (6 bases). The CDR3 is 15 amino acids. Between the trimmed V and J ends, which lost 1 base and 2 bases, there was a span of 15 bases. The germline gives CDR1 SQVTM, CDR2 ANQGSEA. DNA for the CDR3: TGCAGCGTTGAAGTTGTAGGACTAACCCCCTACGAGCAGTACTTC. Amino acids: CSVEVVGLTPYEQYF.